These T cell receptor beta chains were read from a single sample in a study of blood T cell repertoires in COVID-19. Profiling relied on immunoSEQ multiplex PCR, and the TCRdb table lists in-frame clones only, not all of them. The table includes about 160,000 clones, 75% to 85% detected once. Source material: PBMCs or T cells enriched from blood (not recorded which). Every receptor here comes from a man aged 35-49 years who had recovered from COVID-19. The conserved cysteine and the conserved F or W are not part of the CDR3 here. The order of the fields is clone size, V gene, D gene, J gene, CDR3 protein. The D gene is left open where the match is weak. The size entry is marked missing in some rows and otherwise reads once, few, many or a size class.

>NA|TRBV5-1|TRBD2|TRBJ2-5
ARSGGTGGYQETQY
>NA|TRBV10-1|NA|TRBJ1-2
ARNSGLGYT
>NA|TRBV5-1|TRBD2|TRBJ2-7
ASSLRPASGGGKESYEQY
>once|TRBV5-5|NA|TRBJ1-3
ASSTGFLSGNTIY
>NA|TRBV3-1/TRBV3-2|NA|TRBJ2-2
ASTRNTGELF
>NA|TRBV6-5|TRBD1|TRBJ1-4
ASSTGTVGEKLF
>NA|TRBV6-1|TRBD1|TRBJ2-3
ASSARSGTGRADTQY
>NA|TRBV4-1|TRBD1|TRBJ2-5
ASSQDGGRGQETQY
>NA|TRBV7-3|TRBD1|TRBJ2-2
ASSLRSGGDTGELF
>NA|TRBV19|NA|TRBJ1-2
ASSIGRLVNYGYT
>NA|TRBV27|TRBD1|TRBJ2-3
ASSLSPGQGPDTQY
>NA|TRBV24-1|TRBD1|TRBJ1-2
ATIDQGEDGYT
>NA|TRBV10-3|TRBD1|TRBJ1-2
AISDNGDRGRPYGYT
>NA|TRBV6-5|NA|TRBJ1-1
ASSTNAGTEAF
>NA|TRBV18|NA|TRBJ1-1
ASSPAGAMNTEAF
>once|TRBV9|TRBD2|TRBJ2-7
ARSAGGGASTYEQY
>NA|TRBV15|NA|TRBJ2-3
ATSRDSTARDTQY
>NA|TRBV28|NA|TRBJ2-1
ASSPLIGGGASYNEQF
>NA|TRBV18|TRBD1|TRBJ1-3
ASSPGTGPGNTIY
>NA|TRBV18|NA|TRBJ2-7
ASSPLEGVSYEQY
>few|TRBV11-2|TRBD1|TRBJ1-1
ASRPAQGQGATEAF
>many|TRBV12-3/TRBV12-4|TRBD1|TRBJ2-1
ASGQGPSNEQF
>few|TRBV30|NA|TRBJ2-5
AWSPGQGRETQY
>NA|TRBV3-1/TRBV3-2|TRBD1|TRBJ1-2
ASSPTTGDPYGYT
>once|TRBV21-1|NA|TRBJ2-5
ASSRAGQETQY
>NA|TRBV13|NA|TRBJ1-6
ASSLRGWNSPLH
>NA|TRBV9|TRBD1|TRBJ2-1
ASSVGTGPYNEQF
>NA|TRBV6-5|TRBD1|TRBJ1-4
ASSDGGQGREKLF
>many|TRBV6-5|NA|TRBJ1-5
ASMRLGQPQH
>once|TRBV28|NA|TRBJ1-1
ASSASVGGASEAF
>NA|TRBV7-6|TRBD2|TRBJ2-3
ASRLRLAGATADTQY
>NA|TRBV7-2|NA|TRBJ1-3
ASSLTSVSGNTIY
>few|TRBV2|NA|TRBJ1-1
ASRAFMNTEAF
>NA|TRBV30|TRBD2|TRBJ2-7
AWSAGTSADEQY
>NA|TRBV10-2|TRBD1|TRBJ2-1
ASSEKGQSLSYNEQF
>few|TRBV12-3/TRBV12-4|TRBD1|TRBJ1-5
ASSMTGDQPQH
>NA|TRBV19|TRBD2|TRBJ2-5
ASSIPGGRETQY
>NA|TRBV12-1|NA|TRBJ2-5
ASSFAMRGVGETQY
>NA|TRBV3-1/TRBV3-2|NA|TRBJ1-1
ASSQLRETEAF
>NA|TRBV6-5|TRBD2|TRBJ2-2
ASKLSGGAAGELF
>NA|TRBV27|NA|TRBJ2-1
ASSFGGTGNEQF
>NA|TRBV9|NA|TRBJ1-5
ASSAGGQKNQPQH
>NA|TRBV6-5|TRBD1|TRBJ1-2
ASRQGPYGYT
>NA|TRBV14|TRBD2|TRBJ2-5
ASSLSDASGGETQY